These 20 T cell receptor beta chains share one sample of origin, sequenced in a study of beta chain features in type 1 diabetes. The study, taken as a whole, reports: Shortening of TCRB CDR3s, moderate but significant, appeared in all four CD4+ subsets of Type 1 diabetes patients.

Their cognate antigens are unknown. Investigators reverse transcribed all isolated RNA, so they sequenced expressed TCRB transcripts. Clones were read by immunoSEQ multiplex PCR, and TCRdb kept only the in-frame ones, dropping some. The sample shows 310,000 or so clones, 15% of them seen only once. Sequenced sample: naive CD4+ T cells from blood. These receptors were taken from a man aged 18 to 30 with type 1 diabetes.

Here the CDR3 reads CASSLQGANTGELFF. In nucleotides, the CDR3 is TGTGCCAGCAGCCTACAGGGGGCAAACACCGGGGAGCTGTTTTTT. The chain is built from TRBV6-5 and TRBJ2-2; 9 bases are a match to TRBD1. The CDR3 contains 15 residues. Germline-derived CDR1 and CDR2 are MNHEY and SVGAGI. The ends lost 6 bases at V and 2 bases at J; junction bases unmatched: 4.

The chain is built from TRBV9 and TRBJ1-1, with D possibly matching TRBD1 (6 bases). V lost 6 bases, J lost 0 bases, and 18 bases lay in between. Germline V gives CDR1 SGDLS, CDR2 YYNGEE. The CDR3 covers 16 residues. The CDR3 region is CASTVIRGPLNTEAFF. CDR3 DNA: TGTGCCAGCACCGTCATCAGGGGTCCCTTGAACACTGAAGCTTTCTTT.

The CDR3 DNA sequence: TGTGCCAGCAGCTTAGGCCAGGGATGGACCCAGTACTTC. It is translated as CASSLGQGWTQYF. This chain joins TRBV7-2 and TRBJ2-5, with D maybe TRBD1 (5 bases). V gave up 1 base and J gave up 7 bases, with 10 bases separating them. The germline gives CDR1 SGHTA, CDR2 FQGNSA. There are 13 residues in the CDR3.

The chain recombines TRBV2 with TRBJ1-2, with D maybe TRBD1 (6 bases). V dropped 7 bases and J dropped 4 bases, with 16 bases sitting between them. The CDR3 is made up of 14 amino acids. Germline V CDR1 and CDR2: SNHLY, FYNNEI. This chain's CDR3 is CASTRGEDSYGYTF. The CDR3 region has the DNA TGTGCCAGCACCCGGGGGGAGGACAGCTATGGCTACACCTTC.

This clone has more than one count but fewer than ten. The V gene is TRBV15, the J gene TRBJ2-4; maybe TRBD1 (6 bases). CDR3 length: 15 residues. V was shortened by 4 bases and J by 0 bases, with 10 bases between the two germline ends. Germline V gene data show CDR1 as LNHNV and CDR2 as YYDKDF (reference sequence). CDR3 region: CATSTGQLAKNIQYF. The CDR3 nucleotides read TGTGCCACCAGCACCGGACAGCTAGCCAAAAACATTCAGTACTTC.

The rearrangement joins TRBV5-6 to TRBJ1-2, with D maybe TRBD1 (5 bases). This CDR3 spans 14 amino acids. The germline gives CDR1 SGHDT, CDR2 YYEEEE. Between the trimmed V and J ends, which lost 0 bases and 4 bases, there was a span of 10 bases. Here the CDR3 DNA reads TGTGCCAGCAGCTTGGACAGGCGTATCTATGGCTACACCTTC. Its protein product is CASSLDRRIYGYTF.

The J gene is TRBJ2-7, the V gene TRBV6-5; D may be TRBD2 (6 bases). The CDR3 covers 14 residues. Trimming took off 6 bases at V and 4 bases at J, with 16 bases between the two ends. Germline V gene lookup returns CDR1 MNHEY and CDR2 SVGAGI. The CDR3: CASSPQGAGYEQYF. The CDR3 nucleotides are TGTGCCAGCAGCCCTCAGGGAGCGGGTTACGAGCAGTACTTC.

This clone occurred a few times. This chain uses TRBV6-1 with TRBJ2-7, with TRBD1 matching 10 bases. The CDR3 is 15 residues long. Germline V gene lookup returns CDR1 MNHNS and CDR2 SASEGT. V lost 4 bases to trimming and J lost 1 base; unmatched junction nucleotides: 4. The CDR3 is CASSGPGQGSYEQYF. The CDR3 DNA sequence: TGTGCCAGCAGTGGCCCGGGACAGGGGTCCTACGAGCAGTACTTC.

The rearrangement uses TRBV30 and TRBJ2-1, with 9 bases matching TRBD1. Germline V gene lookup returns CDR1 GTSNPN and CDR2 SVGIG (reference sequence). The CDR3 covers 13 residues. The ends lost 6 bases at V and 7 bases at J; junction bases unmatched: 7. CDR3 sequence: CACDRGARNEQFF. The CDR3 nucleotides read TGTGCCTGTGACAGGGGGGCGAGGAATGAGCAGTTCTTC.

V gene TRBV10-3 combines with J gene TRBJ1-2, with D unclear. This CDR3 region has 11 residues. The V end lost 4 bases, the J end lost 6 bases, and 6 bases lay between the germline ends. Germline assignment: CDR1 ENHRY and CDR2 SYGVKD. The CDR3 region has the DNA TGTGCCATCAGTGCGAGGGATGGCTACACCTTC. As protein: CAISARDGYTF.

The gene calls are TRBV6-5 and TRBJ2-7; 10 nucleotides match TRBD1. This CDR3 has 13 amino acids. CDR1 and CDR2 (germline): MNHEY, SVGAGI. The V and J ends lost 10 bases and 6 bases, in that order; junction bases with no gene match: 9. The CDR3 region has the DNA TGTGCCACTGCCGGGACAGGGGCAACCGAGCAGTACTTC. Its translation: CATAGTGATEQYF.

J is TRBJ2-7 and V is TRBV7-8; D might be TRBD1 (6 bases). This CDR3 spans 12 amino acids. Trimming took off 4 bases at V and 5 bases at J, with 9 bases between the two ends. Germline V gene data show CDR1 as SGHVS and CDR2 as FQNEAQ. The CDR3 sequence is CASSSTGNEQYF. In DNA, the CDR3 is TGTGCCAGCAGCTCTACAGGGAACGAGCAGTACTTC.

The chain is built from TRBV28 and TRBJ1-2; TRBD1 aligns across 9 bases. Losses at the gene ends were 8 bases for V and 3 bases for J; bases not matched to a gene: 1. The germline V gene has CDR1 MDHEN and CDR2 SYDVKM. The CDR3 sequence is 12 residues long. This CDR3 reads CASRQGDYGYTF. Written as DNA, the CDR3 is TGTGCCAGCCGACAGGGGGACTATGGCTACACCTTC.

In the case of this clone: This likely comes from a read error, as the CDR3 has no conserved phenylalanine or tryptophan at its end. This chain joins TRBV30 and TRBJ2-3; D is perhaps TRBD2 (5 bases). The CDR3 runs 15 residues. Germline V gene data show CDR1 as GTSNPN and CDR2 as SVGIG (reference sequence). Trimming removed 0 bases from V and 2 bases from J, with 12 bases in between. Written as DNA, the CDR3 is TGTGCCTGGAGTGTACCTACGGGGATCACAGATACGCAGTATTCT. Protein: CAWSVPTGITDTQYS.

The rearrangement uses TRBV4-3 and TRBJ2-3; D is unresolved. The CDR3 runs to 13 residues. Germline values: CDR1 LGHNA, CDR2 YSLEER. Trimming removed 1 base from V and 6 bases from J, with 8 bases in between. The CDR3 DNA sequence: TGCGCCAGCAGCCAAGCCCCCACTGATACGCAGTATTTT. Translating gives CASSQAPTDTQYF.

The rearrangement links TRBV11-2 to TRBJ2-1; 7 bases align to TRBD2. CDR3 length: 15 amino acids. Germline V gene lookup returns CDR1 SGHAT and CDR2 FQNNGV. The junction had 9 bases not matched to a gene; V was cut back by 6 bases and J by 4 bases. The CDR3 DNA reads as TGTGCCAGCAGTACTCTAGGCGGGGGATACAATGAGCAGTTCTTC. Residues: CASSTLGGGYNEQFF.

In this sample, this clone turned up a few times. The chain combines TRBV4-1 with TRBJ1-2; no clear D gene. The CDR3 loop spans 19 amino acids. CDR1 MGHRA and CDR2 YSYEKL come from the germline V gene. V was cut by 0 bases and J by 5 bases, with 25 bases left in between. As DNA, the CDR3 is TGCGCCAGCAGCCAAGATCCCGGGTACCGAACACTGACCCTATATGGCTACACCTTC. It is translated as CASSQDPGYRTLTLYGYTF.

This clone was recorded a few times. The V call is TRBV5-4, the J call TRBJ2-1, with TRBD2 matching over 7 bases. With 0 bases clipped from V and 5 bases from J, the junction kept 5 bases outside the gene matches. In germline, CDR1 is SGHNT, CDR2 YYREEE (reference sequence). The length of the CDR3 is 15 residues. The CDR3: CASSLESSGHNEQFF. CDR3 sequence (DNA): TGTGCCAGCAGCTTGGAGTCTAGCGGACACAATGAGCAGTTCTTC.

This clone has more than one count but fewer than ten. The chain links TRBV30 to TRBJ2-2; 8 bases fit TRBD2. CDR1 is GTSNPN, CDR2 SVGIG, per germline (reference sequence). The CDR3 extends over 15 amino acids. V trimming: 2 bases; J trimming: 7 bases; junction bases outside the gene matches: 9. The CDR3 is CAWSRLSGIVGELFF. Written as DNA, the CDR3 is TGTGCCTGGAGTAGACTTAGCGGGATAGTCGGGGAGCTGTTTTTT.

The CDR3 reads CASSPGQGWNEQFF. The CDR3, as DNA: TGCGCCAGCAGCCCCGGACAGGGATGGAATGAGCAGTTCTTC. The gene calls are TRBV5-1 and TRBJ2-1, with TRBD1 identical over 8 bases. V shed 4 bases, J shed 7 bases, and the junction held 7 bases outside the gene matches. CDR3 length: 14 residues. In germline, CDR1 is SGHRS, CDR2 YFSETQ. Variable domain in full (rest from reference TRBV5-1 and TRBJ2-1): KAGVTQTPRYLIKTRGQQVTLSCSPISGHRSVSWYQQTPGQGLQFLFEYFSETQRNKGNFPGRFSGRQFSNSRSEMNVSTLELGDSALYLCASSPGQGWNEQFFGPGTRLTVL.